A single sample gave rise to the 7 T cell receptor beta chains below, sequenced in a study of shared clonotypes between healthy human individuals (dated by TCRdb to the early 2020s). Libraries were prepared through the immunoSEQ multiplex PCR assay. The source is immuneACCESS, and TCRdb retained only in-frame sequences with V and J called. Part of the clones is not carried over; for the studies checked, unresolved V genes explain less than half of this, and the remainder is unexplained. The sample table records about 2.4 million clones; roughly 92% of these occur just once. The leading ten clones occupy more than 0.12% of the sample. The material sequenced was naive CD4+ T cells sorted from blood. The cell subset or site label on this specimen signifies: CD45RA+ positively selected. These receptors originate from a man younger than 35 in good health.

The chain employs TRBV6-5 and TRBJ2-7; TRBD1 matches at 8 bases. Germline trimming cut 2 bases from V and 7 bases from J; bases unmatched to any gene: 10. CDR1 and CDR2 from the germline V gene are MNHEY and SVGAGI. The CDR3 has 15 amino acids. The DNA for the CDR3 is TGTGCCAGCAGTTACCTCGGGACAGGTGGGAGAGAGCAGTACTTC. It translates to CASSYLGTGGREQYF.

This chain uses TRBV19 with TRBJ1-2; D not certain. The CDR3 spans 13 residues. CDR1 and CDR2 (germline): LNHDA, SQIVND (reference sequence). V was pared by 3 bases and J by 7 bases, with 12 bases between. CDR3: CASSMVDPGGYTF. In nucleotides, the CDR3 is TGTGCCAGTAGTATGGTGGATCCTGGTGGCTACACCTTC.

Details on this clone: Other nucleotide sequences from this sample produce the same CDR3. This chain joins TRBV11-2 and TRBJ1-2; TRBD1 agrees at 7 bases. J was trimmed by 2 bases and V by 5 bases; bases with no gene match: 8. Per germline, CDR1 SGHAT and CDR2 FQNNGV. The CDR3 extends over 15 amino acids. The CDR3: CASSPRTGGNYGYTF. The DNA of the CDR3 is TGTGCCAGCAGCCCGCGGACAGGCGGGAACTATGGCTACACCTTC.

The chain links TRBV6-5 to TRBJ1-2; D ambiguous. This CDR3 contains 15 residues. V lost 4 bases and J lost 8, with 20 bases in between. The germline CDR1 and CDR2 sequences are MNHEY and SVGAGI. CDR3 bases: TGTGCCAGCAGTTTCCGGACCCAATCCTTTCGGGGCTACACCTTC. This gives the protein CASSFRTQSFRGYTF.

The chain uses TRBV5-1 and TRBJ1-5, with 8 nucleotides matching TRBD1. CDR1 and CDR2 (germline): SGHRS, YFSETQ. J gave up 1 base and V 5 bases, and 5 bases lay outside the gene matches. This CDR3 has 15 amino acids. For the CDR3, the DNA is TGCGCCAGCAGTTGGGGACAGGCCAGCAATCAGCCCCAGCATTTT. The encoded protein is CASSWGQASNQPQHF.

The chain combines TRBV6-4 with TRBJ2-7; TRBD2 matches at 7 bases. The V segment lost 1 base and the J segment 4 bases; nucleotides outside the gene matches: 10. The germline V gene encodes CDR1 MRHNA and CDR2 SNTAGT. The CDR3 consists of 16 residues. The CDR3 sequence: CASSDWAGRGLYEQYF. For the CDR3, the DNA is TGTGCCAGCAGTGACTGGGCAGGGCGGGGGTTATACGAGCAGTACTTC.

This chain links TRBV7-2 with TRBJ2-5; 8 positions agree with TRBD2. This CDR3 is 15 amino acids long. Germline V gene lookup returns CDR1 SGHTA and CDR2 FQGNSA. V lost 4 bases, J lost 2 bases, and 6 bases stayed unmatched. The CDR3: CASSYSGRGQETQYF. CDR3 sequence (DNA): TGTGCCAGCAGCTACAGCGGGAGAGGTCAAGAGACCCAGTACTTC.